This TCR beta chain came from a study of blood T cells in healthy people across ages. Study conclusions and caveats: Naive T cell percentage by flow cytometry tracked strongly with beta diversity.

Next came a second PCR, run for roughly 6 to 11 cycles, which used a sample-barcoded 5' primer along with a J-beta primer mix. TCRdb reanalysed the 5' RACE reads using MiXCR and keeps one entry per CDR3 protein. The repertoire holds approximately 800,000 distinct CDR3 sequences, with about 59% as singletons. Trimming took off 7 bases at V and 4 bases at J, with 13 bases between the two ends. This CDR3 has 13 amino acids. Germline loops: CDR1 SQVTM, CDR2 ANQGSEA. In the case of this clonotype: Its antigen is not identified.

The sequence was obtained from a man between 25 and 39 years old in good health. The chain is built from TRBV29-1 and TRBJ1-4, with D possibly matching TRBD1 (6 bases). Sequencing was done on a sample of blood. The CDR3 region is CSGRGQNNEKLFF. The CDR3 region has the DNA TGCAGCGGGAGGGGACAAAATAATGAAAAACTGTTTTTT.